This TCR beta chain was sequenced during a study of blood T cell repertoires in COVID-19. Trimming at V came to 6 bases and at J to 0 bases, leaving 6 bases not matched to a gene. The germline V gene encodes CDR1 SQVTM and CDR2 ANQGSEA. The CDR3 covers 14 residues. Repertoires were generated with immunoSEQ multiplex PCR, while TCRdb's copy carries only in-frame clones and drops some. The repertoire holds about 52,000 clones, roughly 84% seen once, with approximately 15% in the top ten. This clone was seen only once. The receptor was isolated from a human donor with active COVID-19. The donor label of this sample is uncertain. The sequenced sample consisted of peripheral blood. The J gene is TRBJ2-5, the V gene TRBV29-1; TRBD1 aligns across 8 bases. The DNA for the CDR3 is TGCAGCGTAGACAGGGGAATGGACCAAGAGACCCAGTACTTC. Encoded protein: CSVDRGMDQETQYF. Full variable domain (rest looked up from reference TRBV29-1 and TRBJ2-5): SAVISQKPSRDICQRGTSLTIQCQVDSQVTMMFWYRQQPGQSLTLIATANQGSEATYESGFVIDKFPISRPNLTFSTLTVSNMSPEDSSIYLCSVDRGMDQETQYFGPGTRLLVL.